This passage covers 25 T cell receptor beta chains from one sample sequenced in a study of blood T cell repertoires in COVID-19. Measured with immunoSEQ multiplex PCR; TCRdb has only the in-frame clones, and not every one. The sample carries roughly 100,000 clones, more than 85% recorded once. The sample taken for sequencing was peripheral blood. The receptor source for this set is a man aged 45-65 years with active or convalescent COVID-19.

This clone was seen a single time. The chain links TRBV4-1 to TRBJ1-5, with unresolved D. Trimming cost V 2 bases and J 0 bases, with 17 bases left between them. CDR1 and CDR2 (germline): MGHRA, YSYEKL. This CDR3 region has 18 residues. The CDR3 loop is CASSQQDVAANSNQPQHF. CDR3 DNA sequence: TGCGCCAGCAGCCAACAAGATGTAGCGGCGAATAGCAATCAGCCCCAGCATTTT.

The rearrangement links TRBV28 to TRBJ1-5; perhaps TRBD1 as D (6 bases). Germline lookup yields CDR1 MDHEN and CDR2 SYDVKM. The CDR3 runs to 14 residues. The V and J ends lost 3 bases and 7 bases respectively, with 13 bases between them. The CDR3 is CASSFLGGGQPQHF. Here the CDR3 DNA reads TGTGCCAGCAGTTTTTTAGGGGGGGGACAGCCCCAGCATTTT.

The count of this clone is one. The CDR3 DNA reads as TGTGCCACCAGTGATTGGAGTGGAGAATTGGAGACCCAGTACTTC. Translated: CATSDWSGELETQYF. The J gene is TRBJ2-5, the V gene TRBV24-1; D remains unclear. The germline gives CDR1 KGHDR, CDR2 SFDVKD. The CDR3 runs 15 residues. V lost 2 bases, J lost 5 bases, and 14 bases lay in between.

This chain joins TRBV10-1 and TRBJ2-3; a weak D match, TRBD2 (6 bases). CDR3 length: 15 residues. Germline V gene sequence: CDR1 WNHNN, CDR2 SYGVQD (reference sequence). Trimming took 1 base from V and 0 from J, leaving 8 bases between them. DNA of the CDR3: TGCGCCAGCAGTGAGTTTCGGGGGAGCACAGATACGCAGTATTTT. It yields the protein CASSEFRGSTDTQYF.

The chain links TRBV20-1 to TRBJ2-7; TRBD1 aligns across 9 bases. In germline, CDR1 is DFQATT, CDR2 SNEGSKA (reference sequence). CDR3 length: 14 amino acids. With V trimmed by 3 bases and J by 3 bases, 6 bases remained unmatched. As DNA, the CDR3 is TGCAGTGCTAGTGTGGAGACAGGGGGCTACGAGCAGTACTTC. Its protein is CSASVETGGYEQYF.

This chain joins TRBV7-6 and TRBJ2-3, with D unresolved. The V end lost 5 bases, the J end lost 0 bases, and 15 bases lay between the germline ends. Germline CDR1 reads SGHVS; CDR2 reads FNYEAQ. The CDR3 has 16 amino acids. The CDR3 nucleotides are TGTGCCAGCAGCCCGTTTTTTAGCTCTAGCACAGATACGCAGTATTTT. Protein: CASSPFFSSSTDTQYF.

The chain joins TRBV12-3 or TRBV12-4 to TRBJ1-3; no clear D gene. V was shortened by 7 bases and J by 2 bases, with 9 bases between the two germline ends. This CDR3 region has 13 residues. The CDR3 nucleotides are TGTGCCAGCATCGGGTTGGCTGGAAACACCATATATTTT. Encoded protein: CASIGLAGNTIYF.

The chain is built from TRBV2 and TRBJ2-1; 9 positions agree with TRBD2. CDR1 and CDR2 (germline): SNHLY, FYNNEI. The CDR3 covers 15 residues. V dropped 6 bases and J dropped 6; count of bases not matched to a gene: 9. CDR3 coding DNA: TGTGCCAGCAGCCTCCGGACTAGCGTCGCCAATGAGCAGTTCTTC. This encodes CASSLRTSVANEQFF.

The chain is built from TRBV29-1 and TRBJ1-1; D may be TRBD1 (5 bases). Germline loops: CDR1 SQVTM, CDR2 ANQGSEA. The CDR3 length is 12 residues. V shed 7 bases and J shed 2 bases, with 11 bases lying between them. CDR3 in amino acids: CSGKTANTEAFF. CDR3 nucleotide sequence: TGCAGCGGGAAGACAGCTAACACTGAAGCTTTCTTT.

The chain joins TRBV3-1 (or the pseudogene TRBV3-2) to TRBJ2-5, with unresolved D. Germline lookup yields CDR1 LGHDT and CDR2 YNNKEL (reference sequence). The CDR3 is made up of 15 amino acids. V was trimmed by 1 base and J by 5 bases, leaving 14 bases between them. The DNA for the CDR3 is TGTGCCAGCAGCCAAGGCGTTACTACTCGGGAGACCCAGTACTTC. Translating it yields CASSQGVTTRETQYF.

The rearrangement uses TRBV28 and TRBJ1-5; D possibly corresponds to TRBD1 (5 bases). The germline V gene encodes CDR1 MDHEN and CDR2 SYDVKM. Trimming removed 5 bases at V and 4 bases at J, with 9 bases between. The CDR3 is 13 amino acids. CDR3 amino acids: CASSQGGNQPQHF. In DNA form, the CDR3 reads TGTGCCAGCAGTCAGGGAGGGAATCAGCCCCAGCATTTT.

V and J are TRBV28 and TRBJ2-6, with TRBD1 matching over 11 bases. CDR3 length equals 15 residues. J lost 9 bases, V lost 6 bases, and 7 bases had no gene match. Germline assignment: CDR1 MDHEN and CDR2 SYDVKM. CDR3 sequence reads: CASRRGQGASNVLTF. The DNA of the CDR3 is TGTGCCAGCAGACGTGGACAGGGGGCAAGCAACGTCCTGACTTTC.

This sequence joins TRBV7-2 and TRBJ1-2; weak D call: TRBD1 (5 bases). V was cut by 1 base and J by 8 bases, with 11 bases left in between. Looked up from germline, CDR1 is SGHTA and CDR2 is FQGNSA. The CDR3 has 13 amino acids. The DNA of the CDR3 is TGTGCCAGCAGCTTAGAGAAAGGGGTCGGCTACACCTTC. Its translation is CASSLEKGVGYTF.

The CDR3 region has the DNA TGTGCCAGCAGTGTGGTGACAGGTTCATCCGATACGCAGTATTTT. Amino acid sequence: CASSVVTGSSDTQYF. This chain connects TRBV28 to TRBJ2-3; D may be TRBD1 (6 bases). The V and J ends lost 5 bases and 6 bases respectively, with 18 bases between them. Germline V gene lookup returns CDR1 MDHEN and CDR2 SYDVKM. This CDR3 is built from 15 residues.

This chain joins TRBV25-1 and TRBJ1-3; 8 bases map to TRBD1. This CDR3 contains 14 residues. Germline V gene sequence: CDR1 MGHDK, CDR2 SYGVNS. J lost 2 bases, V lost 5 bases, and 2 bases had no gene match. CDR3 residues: CASSLQGAGNTIYF. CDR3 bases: TGTGCCAGCAGTTTACAGGGGGCTGGAAACACCATATATTTT.

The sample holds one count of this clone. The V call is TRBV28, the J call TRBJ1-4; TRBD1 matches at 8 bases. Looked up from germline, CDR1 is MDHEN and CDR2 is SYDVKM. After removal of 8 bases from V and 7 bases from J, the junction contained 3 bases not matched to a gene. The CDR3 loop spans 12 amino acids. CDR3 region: CASRTGSEKLFF. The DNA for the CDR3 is TGTGCCAGCCGGACAGGGTCTGAAAAACTGTTTTTT.

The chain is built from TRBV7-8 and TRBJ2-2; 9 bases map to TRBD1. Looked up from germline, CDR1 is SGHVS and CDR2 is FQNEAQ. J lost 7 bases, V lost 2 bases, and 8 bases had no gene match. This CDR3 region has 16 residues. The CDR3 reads CASSLSNLGQGGELFF. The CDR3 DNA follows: TGTGCCAGCAGCTTATCGAACCTGGGACAGGGCGGGGAGCTGTTTTTT.

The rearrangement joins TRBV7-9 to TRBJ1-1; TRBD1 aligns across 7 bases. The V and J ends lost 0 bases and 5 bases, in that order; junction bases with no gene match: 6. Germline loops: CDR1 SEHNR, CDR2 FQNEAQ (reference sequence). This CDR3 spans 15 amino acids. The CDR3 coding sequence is TGTGCCAGCAGCTTAGCAGGAGGGGGCAGGACTGAAGCTTTCTTT. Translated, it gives CASSLAGGGRTEAFF.

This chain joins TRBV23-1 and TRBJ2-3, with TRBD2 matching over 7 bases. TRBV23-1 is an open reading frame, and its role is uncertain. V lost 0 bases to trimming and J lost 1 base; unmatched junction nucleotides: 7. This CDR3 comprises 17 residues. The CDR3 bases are TGCGCCAGCAGTCAATCTTGTGGGGCGGGGGGCACAGATACGCAGTATTTT. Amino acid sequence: CASSQSCGAGGTDTQYF.

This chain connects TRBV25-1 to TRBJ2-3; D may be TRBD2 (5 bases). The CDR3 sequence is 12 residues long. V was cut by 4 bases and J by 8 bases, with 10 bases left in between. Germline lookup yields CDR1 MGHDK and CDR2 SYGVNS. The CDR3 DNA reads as TGTGCCAGCAGTGGTTTACTAGTTACGCAGTATTTT. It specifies CASSGLLVTQYF.

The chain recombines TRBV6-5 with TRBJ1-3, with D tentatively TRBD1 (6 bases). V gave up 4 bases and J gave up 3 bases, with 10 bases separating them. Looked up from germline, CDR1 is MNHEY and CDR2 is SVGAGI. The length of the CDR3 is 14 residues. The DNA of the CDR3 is TGTGCCAGCAGTTTACAGGGCGGTGGAAACACCATATATTTT. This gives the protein CASSLQGGGNTIYF.

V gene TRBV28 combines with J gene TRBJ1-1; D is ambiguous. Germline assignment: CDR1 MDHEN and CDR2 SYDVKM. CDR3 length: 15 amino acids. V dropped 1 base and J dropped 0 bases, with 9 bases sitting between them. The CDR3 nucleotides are TGTGCCAGCAGTTTATCTATCACGGTGAACACTGAAGCTTTCTTT. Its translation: CASSLSITVNTEAFF.

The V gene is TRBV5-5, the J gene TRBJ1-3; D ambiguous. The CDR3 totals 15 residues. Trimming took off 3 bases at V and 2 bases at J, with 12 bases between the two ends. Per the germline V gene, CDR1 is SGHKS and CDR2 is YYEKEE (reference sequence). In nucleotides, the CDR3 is TGTGCCAGCAGCTCGGAGGGATACGCTGGAAACACCATATATTTT. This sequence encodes CASSSEGYAGNTIYF.

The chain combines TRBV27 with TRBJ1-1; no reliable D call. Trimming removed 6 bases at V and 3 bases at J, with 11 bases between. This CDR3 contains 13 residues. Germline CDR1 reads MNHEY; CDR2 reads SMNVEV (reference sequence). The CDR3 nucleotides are TGTGCCAGCAGCCCGTACAGAGACACTGAAGCTTTCTTT. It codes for CASSPYRDTEAFF.

CDR3 amino acids: CASKPSDSNTEAFF. DNA for the CDR3: TGTGCCAGCAAGCCGTCCGACTCGAACACTGAAGCTTTCTTT. The chain carries TRBV9 and TRBJ1-1, with unresolved D. In germline, CDR1 is SGDLS, CDR2 YYNGEE. Between the trimmed V and J ends, which lost 6 bases and 1 base, there was a span of 13 bases. This CDR3 has 14 residues.